This passage covers 30 T cell receptor beta chains from one sample sequenced in a study of Ad26.COV2.S vaccination and SARS-CoV-2 variants. Documented treatment: some 20 received Ad26.COV2.S at low or high dose, single or two shots; several received placebo; per-sample allocation not given. Collection of samples fell on day 63 after the first vaccine or placebo injection. Libraries were prepared by immunoSEQ multiplex PCR; TCRdb keeps only in-frame clonotypes and omits some of them. The profile covers approximately 360,000 clones, with about 80% appearing a single time and about 7.1% taken by the ten largest. This specimen consisted of peripheral blood, obtained in a trial of Ad26.COV2.S vaccine versus placebo. The receptors shown here come from a person aged 18-65 years who received the Ad26.COV2.S COVID-19 vaccine or a placebo.

The chain employs TRBV10-1 and TRBJ2-5; D gene uncertain. CDR3 length: 12 residues. In germline, CDR1 is WNHNN, CDR2 SYGVQD (reference sequence). Trimming left V 6 bases short and J 0 bases short, with 5 bases between. The CDR3 sequence is CASRRYQETQYF. The CDR3, as DNA: TGCGCCAGCAGACGGTACCAAGAGACCCAGTACTTC.

The chain is built from TRBV14 and TRBJ2-3, with 8 bases lining up with TRBD2. After removal of 0 bases from V and 6 bases from J, the junction contained 11 bases not matched to a gene. Germline V CDR1 and CDR2: SGHDN, FVKESK. The CDR3 totals 17 residues. The CDR3 reads CASSQDLHGGAWDTQYF. The CDR3 DNA reads as TGTGCCAGCAGCCAAGATCTGCACGGGGGGGCCTGGGATACGCAGTATTTT.

The CDR3 protein is CAWSPLTGLNTEAFF. The CDR3 DNA follows: TGTGCCTGGAGTCCCCTGACAGGGCTGAACACTGAAGCTTTCTTT. The V and J genes are TRBV30 and TRBJ1-1, with 7 bases aligning to TRBD1. The V gene's germline CDR1 is GTSNPN and CDR2 SVGIG (reference sequence). This CDR3 comprises 15 residues. J lost 0 bases, V lost 2 bases, and 6 bases had no gene match. The full variable domain, its missing parts supplied by reference TRBV30 and TRBJ1-1, is SQTIHQWPATLVQPVGSPLSLECTVEGTSNPNLYWYRQAAGRGLQLLFYSVGIGQISSEVPQNLSASRPQDRQFILSSKKLLLSDSGFYLCAWSPLTGLNTEAFFGQGTRLTVV.

The chain carries TRBV3-1 (or the pseudogene TRBV3-2) and TRBJ1-1, with TRBD1 as a possible D gene (6 bases). CDR3 length equals 14 residues. With 1 base removed from V and 5 bases from J, the gap between germline ends came to 11 bases. CDR1 is LGHDT and CDR2 is YNNKEL in the germline V gene (reference sequence). CDR3 DNA sequence: TGTGCCAGCAGCCAAGTAGGGGGAGAGACTGAAGCTTTCTTT. It translates to CASSQVGGETEAFF.

V gene TRBV11-2 combines with J gene TRBJ2-3; 7 bases line up with TRBD2. V shed 5 bases and J 9 bases; nucleotides not matched to a gene: 14. The CDR3 runs 15 residues. The germline gives CDR1 SGHAT, CDR2 FQNNGV. This CDR3 is CASSLGLDGFWTQYF. The CDR3 DNA sequence: TGTGCCAGCAGCCTCGGACTAGACGGCTTTTGGACGCAGTATTTT.

This chain links TRBV5-1 with TRBJ1-2, with D perhaps matching TRBD1 (5 bases). This CDR3 is 13 amino acids long. Trimming removed 2 bases at V and 6 bases at J, with 11 bases between. CDR1 and CDR2 (germline): SGHRS, YFSETQ. CDR3 in amino acids: CASSFTGGDGYTF. CDR3 in DNA: TGCGCCAGCAGCTTCACGGGAGGGGATGGCTACACCTTC.

V usage is TRBV11-2 and J usage is TRBJ2-3; 8 bases are shared with TRBD2. J was trimmed by 8 bases and V by 5 bases; bases with no gene match: 12. This CDR3 spans 15 amino acids. Germline V gives CDR1 SGHAT, CDR2 FQNNGV. The CDR3 spells CASSLVSLGGGTQYF. As DNA, the CDR3 is TGTGCCAGCAGCCTAGTTTCGCTCGGGGGGGGTACGCAGTATTTT.

In this sample, this clone turned up a few times. The J gene is TRBJ2-1, the V gene TRBV29-1; tentatively, D is TRBD1 or TRBD2 (6 bases each). The CDR3 sequence is 12 residues long. Germline CDR1 is SQVTM and CDR2 is ANQGSEA. The CDR3 is CSLRKGGNEQFF. In DNA, the CDR3 is TGCTCCCTAAGGAAGGGGGGCAATGAGCAGTTCTTC.

The chain links TRBV6-6 to TRBJ2-7; 7 bases are shared with TRBD1. The J segment lost 2 bases and the V segment lost 2 bases, leaving 0 bases of the junction unmatched. The CDR3 is 13 amino acids. Germline CDR1 reads MNHNY; CDR2 reads SVGAGI (reference sequence). The CDR3 sequence: CASSYDRAYEQYF. As DNA, the CDR3 is TGTGCCAGCAGTTACGACAGGGCCTACGAGCAGTACTTC.

The chain has TRBV5-4 and TRBJ1-1, with D uncertain. The CDR3 runs 13 residues. Trimming removed 0 bases at V and 4 bases at J, with 7 bases between. Germline V gene sequence: CDR1 SGHNT, CDR2 YYREEE (reference sequence). The CDR3 sequence: CASSLGSATEAFF. The DNA of the CDR3 is TGTGCCAGCAGCTTGGGGTCGGCCACTGAAGCTTTCTTT.

CDR3 nucleotide sequence: TGTGCCAGCACCTCTGTGTTAGGCGCTGAAGCTTTCTTT. Its translation is CASTSVLGAEAFF. V and J are TRBV5-4 and TRBJ1-1; no clear D gene. The germline V and J ends were trimmed by 6 bases and 6 bases, with 15 bases remaining between them. Germline lookup yields CDR1 SGHNT and CDR2 YYREEE (reference sequence). There are 13 residues in the CDR3.

This chain links TRBV21-1 with TRBJ2-7; the D call of TRBD2 is as the table states it, not checked on the DNA. TRBV21-1 is a pseudogene segment. This CDR3 has 15 amino acids. CDR3 sequence: CASSIRPTISYEQYF. For the CDR3, the DNA is TGTGCCAGCAGCATACGGCCAACTATCTCCTACGAGCAGTACTTC.

The chain recombines TRBV4-3 with TRBJ2-3, with TRBD1 matching over 8 bases. J was trimmed by 3 bases and V by 1 base; bases with no gene match: 3. This CDR3 is built from 15 residues. Germline V gives CDR1 LGHNA, CDR2 YSLEER. Here the CDR3 reads CASSQGTGITDTQYF. The CDR3 DNA reads as TGCGCCAGCAGCCAAGGGACAGGGATAACAGATACGCAGTATTTT.

This chain joins TRBV7-9 and TRBJ2-7, with D uncertain. Germline V gene sequence: CDR1 SEHNR, CDR2 FQNEAQ (reference sequence). The V end was cut by 5 bases, the J end by 0 bases, with 5 bases between. This CDR3 spans 12 amino acids. In DNA form, the CDR3 reads TGTGCCAGCAGCCAGAGCTCCTACGAGCAGTACTTC. Protein product: CASSQSSYEQYF. Full variable domain (outside the CDR3, taken from reference TRBV7-9 and TRBJ2-7): DTGVSQNPRHKITKRGQNVTFRCDPISEHNRLYWYRQTLGQGPEFLTYFQNEAQLEKSRLLSDRFSAERPKGSFSTLEIQRTEQGDSAMYLCASSQSSYEQYFGPGTRLTVT.

CDR3 sequence reads: CASSPPTGISSPLHF. The CDR3 DNA reads as TGTGCCAGCTCACCACCTACGGGGATCAGTTCACCCCTCCACTTT. The gene calls are TRBV18 and TRBJ1-6; D remains unclear. The germline V gene has CDR1 KGHSH and CDR2 LQKENI. Trimming left V 0 bases short and J 9 bases short, with 12 bases between. The CDR3 sequence is 15 residues long.

J is TRBJ1-1 and V is TRBV11-3; unclear D gene. The CDR3 consists of 13 residues. Germline values: CDR1 SGHNT, CDR2 YENEEA. V lost 1 base and J lost 0, with 3 bases in between. The CDR3 DNA follows: TGTGCCAGCAGCTTAGGGCTGAACACTGAAGCTTTCTTT. Translation gives CASSLGLNTEAFF.

DNA of the CDR3: TGTGCCAGCAGTTATTCAACTGTAGGAATCTACGAGCAGTACTTC. Translation gives CASSYSTVGIYEQYF. The chain couples TRBV6-5 to TRBJ2-7; unclear D gene. The V gene lost 3 bases and the J gene lost 3 bases, with 15 bases spanning the gap. CDR3 size: 15 residues. CDR1 and CDR2 from the germline V gene are MNHEY and SVGAGI.

The chain uses TRBV4-2 and TRBJ2-3; 13 bases fit TRBD2. CDR3 length: 16 amino acids. The germline V gene has CDR1 LGHNA and CDR2 YNFKEQ. The V gene end was trimmed by 2 bases and the J gene end by 6 bases; junction bases not matched to a gene: 5. In nucleotides, the CDR3 is TGTGCCAGCAGCCAACCCGGGACTAGCGGGGTTGATACGCAGTATTTT. Its protein is CASSQPGTSGVDTQYF.

A few counts support this clone. V and J are TRBV30 and TRBJ2-7, with D possibly TRBD2 on 6 matching bases. Germline V gene lookup returns CDR1 GTSNPN and CDR2 SVGIG (reference sequence). This CDR3 contains 14 residues. Trimming stripped 0 bases from V and 0 bases from J, with 9 bases between. The CDR3 protein is CAWSVAGSSYEQYF. The CDR3, as DNA: TGTGCCTGGAGTGTGGCGGGAAGCTCCTACGAGCAGTACTTC.

This clone was seen only once. The chain joins TRBV2 to TRBJ2-3, with 8 bases identical to TRBD1. The germline gives CDR1 SNHLY, CDR2 FYNNEI. The CDR3 extends over 15 amino acids. V was pared by 4 bases and J by 6 bases, with 9 bases of the junction left unmatched. This chain's CDR3 is CASSADRAQGDTQYF. The DNA of the CDR3 is TGTGCCAGCAGTGCGGACAGGGCCCAGGGGGATACGCAGTATTTT. Based on the CDR3 plus reference TRBV2 and TRBJ2-3, the full variable domain is EPEVTQTPSHQVTQMGQEVILRCVPISNHLYFYWYRQILGQKVEFLVSFYNNEISEKSEIFDDQFSVERPDGSNFTLKIRSTKLEDSAMYFCASSADRAQGDTQYFGPGTRLTVL.

The chain combines TRBV7-3 with TRBJ2-2; tentative D call: TRBD2 (5 bases). Germline values: CDR1 SGHTA, CDR2 FQGTGA. V dropped 1 base and J dropped 4 bases, with 10 bases sitting between them. The CDR3 loop spans 15 amino acids. In nucleotides, the CDR3 is TGTGCCAGCAGCTTAAACGGGATAAGCACCGGGGAGCTGTTTTTT. It specifies CASSLNGISTGELFF.

This sequence joins TRBV5-1 and TRBJ2-2; D tentatively fits TRBD1 or TRBD2 (5 bases each). Germline lookup yields CDR1 SGHRS and CDR2 YFSETQ. The CDR3 has 14 amino acids. Trimming removed 0 bases from V and 6 bases from J, with 9 bases in between. CDR3 protein: CASSLGGAAGELFF. In DNA form, the CDR3 reads TGCGCCAGCAGCTTGGGAGGGGCGGCCGGGGAGCTGTTTTTT.

V is TRBV6-1 and J is TRBJ2-1; 7 nucleotides agree with TRBD2. Germline V CDR1 and CDR2: MNHNS, SASEGT. The CDR3 spans 16 residues. The V gene end was trimmed by 4 bases and the J gene end by 4 bases; junction bases not matched to a gene: 10. The CDR3 coding sequence is TGTGCCAGCAGTGGATCCTTGAGCGGGACGTACAATGAGCAGTTCTTC. It codes for CASSGSLSGTYNEQFF.

The V gene is TRBV7-2, the J gene TRBJ1-2; TRBD1 matches 8 bases. Germline V gives CDR1 SGHTA, CDR2 FQGNSA. J lost 3 bases, V lost 3 bases, and 3 bases had no gene match. The CDR3 has 14 amino acids. The CDR3 DNA reads TGTGCCAGCAGCTTCGGACAGGGCTACTATGGCTACACCTTC. As protein: CASSFGQGYYGYTF.

In its sample, this clone was seen a few times. This rearrangement joins TRBV7-7 to TRBJ2-2, with D unresolved. Trimming removed 6 bases at V and 2 bases at J, with 19 bases between. Germline V gives CDR1 SSHAT, CDR2 FNYEAQ (reference sequence). The CDR3 covers 17 residues. The CDR3 region has the DNA TGTGCCAGCAGAGAAGTGCCGGTAAACCACAACACCGGGGAGCTGTTTTTT. It is translated as CASREVPVNHNTGELFF.

This clone was seen a handful of times. The rearrangement links TRBV11-2 to TRBJ1-1; unclear D gene. The CDR3 contains 15 residues. V lost 0 bases, J lost 6 bases, and 14 bases lay in between. The germline gives CDR1 SGHAT, CDR2 FQNNGV. Written as DNA, the CDR3 is TGTGCCAGCAGCTTAGAGGGCCGGTTTGGCGCTGAAGCTTTCTTT. It yields the protein CASSLEGRFGAEAFF.

This sequence joins TRBV18 and TRBJ2-7; 14 positions agree with TRBD2. In germline, CDR1 is KGHSH, CDR2 LQKENI. Losses at the gene ends were 3 bases for V and 5 bases for J; bases not matched to a gene: 6. The CDR3 runs 16 residues. CDR3: CASSPGTSGGRHEQYF. The DNA of the CDR3 is TGTGCCAGCTCACCTGGGACTAGCGGGGGAAGGCACGAGCAGTACTTC.

The rearrangement uses TRBV28 and TRBJ2-5; 8 bases are shared with TRBD1. Looked up from germline, CDR1 is MDHEN and CDR2 is SYDVKM. The ends lost 5 bases at V and 0 bases at J; junction bases unmatched: 5. The length of the CDR3 is 15 residues. The CDR3 spells CASSLRTGNQETQYF. Here the CDR3 DNA reads TGTGCCAGCAGTCTCCGGACAGGGAACCAAGAGACCCAGTACTTC.

J is TRBJ1-5 and V is TRBV5-6; 11 bases are shared with TRBD1. CDR1 is SGHDT and CDR2 is YYEEEE in the germline V gene. This CDR3 is built from 16 residues. The ends lost 1 base at V and 3 bases at J; junction bases unmatched: 3. CDR3 DNA sequence: TGTGCCAGCAGCTTGTCGGACAGGGGGCACAATCAGCCCCAGCATTTT. It translates to CASSLSDRGHNQPQHF.

The chain joins TRBV5-4 to TRBJ2-7; 12 positions match TRBD1. The CDR3 covers 14 residues. The V and J ends lost 3 bases and 6 bases, in that order; junction bases with no gene match: 4. Per germline, CDR1 SGHNT and CDR2 YYREEE (reference sequence). The CDR3: CASSWDRGPPEQYF. The CDR3 coding sequence is TGTGCCAGCAGCTGGGACAGGGGGCCGCCCGAGCAGTACTTC.